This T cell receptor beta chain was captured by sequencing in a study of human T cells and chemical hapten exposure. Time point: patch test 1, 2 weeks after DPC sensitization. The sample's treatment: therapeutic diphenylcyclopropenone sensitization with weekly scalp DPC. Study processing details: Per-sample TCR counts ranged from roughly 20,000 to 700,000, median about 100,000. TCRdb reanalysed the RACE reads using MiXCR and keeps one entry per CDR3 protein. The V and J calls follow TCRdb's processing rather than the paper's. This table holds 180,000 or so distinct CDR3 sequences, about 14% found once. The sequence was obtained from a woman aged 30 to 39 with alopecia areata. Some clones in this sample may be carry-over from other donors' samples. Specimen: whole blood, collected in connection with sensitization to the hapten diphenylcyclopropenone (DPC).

Written as DNA, the CDR3 is TGTGCCAGCAGCGTAGAAGCGGGCAGGAATGAGCAGTTCTTC. Translating it yields CASSVEAGRNEQFF. The chain couples TRBV9 to TRBJ2-1; D might be TRBD2 (6 bases). V lost 0 bases and J 7 bases, leaving 11 bases between the germline ends. There are 14 residues in the CDR3. CDR1 SGDLS and CDR2 YYNGEE come from the germline V gene.